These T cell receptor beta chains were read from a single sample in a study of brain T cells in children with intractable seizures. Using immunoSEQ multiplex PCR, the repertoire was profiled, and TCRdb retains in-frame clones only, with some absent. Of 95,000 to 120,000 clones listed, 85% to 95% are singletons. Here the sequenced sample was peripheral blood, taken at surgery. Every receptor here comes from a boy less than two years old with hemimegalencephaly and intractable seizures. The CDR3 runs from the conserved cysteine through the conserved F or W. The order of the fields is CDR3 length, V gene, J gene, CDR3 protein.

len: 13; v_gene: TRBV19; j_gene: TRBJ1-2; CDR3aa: CASSIGGILARIF
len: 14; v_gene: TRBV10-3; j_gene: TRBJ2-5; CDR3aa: CAISLAGIQETQYF
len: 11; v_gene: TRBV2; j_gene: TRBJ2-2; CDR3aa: CASGTSGELFF
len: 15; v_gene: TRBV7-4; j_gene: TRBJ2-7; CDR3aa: CASSLVGPSGRFRYF
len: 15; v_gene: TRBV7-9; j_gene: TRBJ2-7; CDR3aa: CASSSPPRGTYEQYF
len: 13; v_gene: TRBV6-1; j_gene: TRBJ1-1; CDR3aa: CASSETGLPEAFF
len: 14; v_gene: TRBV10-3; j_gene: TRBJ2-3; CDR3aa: CALRSGVGTDTQYF
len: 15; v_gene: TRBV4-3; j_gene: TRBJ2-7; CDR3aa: CASSQDRAEIYEQYF
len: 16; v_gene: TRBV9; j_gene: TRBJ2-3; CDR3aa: CASSPGTSGGTDTQYF
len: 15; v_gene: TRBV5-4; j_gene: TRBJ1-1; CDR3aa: CASSLVTVANTEAFF
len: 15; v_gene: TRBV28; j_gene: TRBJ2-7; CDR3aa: CASSPLAGFSHEQYF
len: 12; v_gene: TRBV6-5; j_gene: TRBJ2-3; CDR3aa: CASSAGTDTQYF
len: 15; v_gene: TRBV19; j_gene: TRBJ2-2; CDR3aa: CASSIGTRGPGELFF
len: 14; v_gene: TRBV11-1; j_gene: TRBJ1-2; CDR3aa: CASSLAVDSYGYTF
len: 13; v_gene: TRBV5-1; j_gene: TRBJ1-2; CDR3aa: CASSLGVTYGYTF
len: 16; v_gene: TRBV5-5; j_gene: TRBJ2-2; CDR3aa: CASSLAGRPNTGELFF
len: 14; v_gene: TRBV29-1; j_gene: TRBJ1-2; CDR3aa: CSTGRQGQGYGYTF
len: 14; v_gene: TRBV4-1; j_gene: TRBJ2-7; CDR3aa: CASSPLAGGVEQYF
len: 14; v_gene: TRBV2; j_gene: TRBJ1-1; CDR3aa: CASRPPGVFTEAFF
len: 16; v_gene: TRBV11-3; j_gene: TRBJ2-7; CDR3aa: CASSLDGTSKTYEQYF
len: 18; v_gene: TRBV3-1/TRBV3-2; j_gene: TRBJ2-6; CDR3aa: CASSPPGQGAGGANVLTF
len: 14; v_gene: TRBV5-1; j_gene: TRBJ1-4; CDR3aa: CASSPPDFNEKLFF
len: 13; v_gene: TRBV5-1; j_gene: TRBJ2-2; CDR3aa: CASSKDRTGELFF
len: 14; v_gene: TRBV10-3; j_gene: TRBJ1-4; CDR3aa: CAISEGAANEKLFF
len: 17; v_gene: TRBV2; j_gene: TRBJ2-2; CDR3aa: CASSEGLAGVGTGELFF
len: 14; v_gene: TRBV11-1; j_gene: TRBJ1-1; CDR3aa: CASSLRPKGTEAFF
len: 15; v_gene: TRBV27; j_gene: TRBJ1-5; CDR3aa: CASSSGRHSNQPQHF
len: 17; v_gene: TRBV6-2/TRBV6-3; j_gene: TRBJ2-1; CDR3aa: CASSSTVKRESANEQFF
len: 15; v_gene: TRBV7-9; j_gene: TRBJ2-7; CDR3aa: CASSPNGGSLGEQYF
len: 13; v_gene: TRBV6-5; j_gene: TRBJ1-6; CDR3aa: CASWRGGNSPLHF
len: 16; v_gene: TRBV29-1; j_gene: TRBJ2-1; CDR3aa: CSAIKGTGLSYNEQFF
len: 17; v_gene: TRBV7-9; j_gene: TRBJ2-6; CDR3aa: CASSPQDGGTGANVLTF